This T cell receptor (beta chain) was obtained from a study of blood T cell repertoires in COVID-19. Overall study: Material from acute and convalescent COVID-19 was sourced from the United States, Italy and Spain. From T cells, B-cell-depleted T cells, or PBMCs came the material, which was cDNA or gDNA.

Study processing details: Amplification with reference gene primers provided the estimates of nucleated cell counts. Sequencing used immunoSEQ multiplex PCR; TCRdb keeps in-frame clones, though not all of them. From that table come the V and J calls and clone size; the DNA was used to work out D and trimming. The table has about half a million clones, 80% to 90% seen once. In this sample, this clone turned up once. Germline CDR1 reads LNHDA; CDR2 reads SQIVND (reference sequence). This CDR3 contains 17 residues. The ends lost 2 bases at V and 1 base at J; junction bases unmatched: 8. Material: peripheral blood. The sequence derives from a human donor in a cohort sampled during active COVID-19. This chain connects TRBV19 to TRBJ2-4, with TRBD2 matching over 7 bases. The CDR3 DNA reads TGTGCCAGTAGTATACTTGGGGGGGGAGCGGCCAAAAACATTCAGTACTTC. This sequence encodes CASSILGGGAAKNIQYF.